This T cell receptor (beta chain) was recorded in a study of T cell responses to AZD1222 COVID-19 vaccine. Study-wide results and limits: Along spike, vaccine-associated CD4 TCRs were found throughout, with dominance at 160-218 and 743-854. Repertoires were obtained solely post-peak T cell response.

Turning to this clone: Its antigen remains unidentified.

The assay was immunoSEQ multiplex PCR, and TCRdb's table has in-frame clones only and misses some. The sample consists of around 150,000 clones, approximately 90% of them appearing once. The CDR3 totals 15 residues. Germline loops: CDR1 MNHEY, CDR2 SVGAGI. Germline trimming cut 2 bases from V and 7 bases from J; bases unmatched to any gene: 8. Sequenced here: peripheral blood, sampled 28 days after the second AZD1222 dose. The chain couples TRBV6-5 to TRBJ1-5, with TRBD1 identical over 7 bases. This TCR was recovered from an adult who received the AZD1222 COVID-19 vaccine. The CDR3 spells CASSYGTGVSQPQHF. As DNA, the CDR3 is TGTGCCAGCAGTTACGGAACAGGGGTGAGCCAGCCCCAGCATTTT.